Sequencing of this T cell receptor (beta chain) was carried out in a study of post-analysis software for immune sequencing data. In the study overall: Some patients lacked subtype; others had relapsing-remitting, secondary progressive or progressive-relapsing disease. Study conclusions and caveats: Controls had lower frequencies than patients of about 5 TRBV segments, which included TRBV5-6, TRBV5-1 and TRBV20-1. People with multiple sclerosis had a significantly lower normalized Chao1 diversity than controls did.

The TCR beta cDNA libraries contained unique molecular identifiers. Roughly 450,000 cDNA molecules were recovered from an input of roughly 0.95 to 10 million T cells. TCRdb used MiXCR to reprocess the PCR reads, holding one entry per CDR3 protein. The table records 450,000 or so distinct CDR3 sequences, approximately 45% of them present only once. CDR1 and CDR2 (germline): SGDLS, YYNGEE. This CDR3 region has 15 residues. The germline V and J ends were trimmed by 0 bases and 6 bases, with 13 bases remaining between them. Regarding this clonotype: Its antigen is not known.

The TCR sequence derives from a girl between 5 and 17 years old with multiple sclerosis. Source material: blood. The chain uses TRBV9 and TRBJ2-1; D remains ambiguous. The chain's CDR3 is CASSVGGLTLNEQFF. The CDR3 coding sequence is TGTGCCAGCAGCGTAGGTGGGCTAACCCTCAATGAGCAGTTCTTC.